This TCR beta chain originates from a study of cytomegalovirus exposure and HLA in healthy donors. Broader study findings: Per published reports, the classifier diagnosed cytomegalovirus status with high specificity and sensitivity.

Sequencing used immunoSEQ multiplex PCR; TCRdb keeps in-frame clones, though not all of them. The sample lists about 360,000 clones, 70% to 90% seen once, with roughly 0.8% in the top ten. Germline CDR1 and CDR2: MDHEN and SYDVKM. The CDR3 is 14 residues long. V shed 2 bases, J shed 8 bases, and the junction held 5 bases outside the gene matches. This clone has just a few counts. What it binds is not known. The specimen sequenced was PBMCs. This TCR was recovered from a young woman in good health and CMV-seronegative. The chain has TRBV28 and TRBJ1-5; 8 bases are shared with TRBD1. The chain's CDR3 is CASSLVQGGKPQHF. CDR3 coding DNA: TGTGCCAGCAGTTTAGTACAGGGGGGAAAGCCCCAGCATTTT.